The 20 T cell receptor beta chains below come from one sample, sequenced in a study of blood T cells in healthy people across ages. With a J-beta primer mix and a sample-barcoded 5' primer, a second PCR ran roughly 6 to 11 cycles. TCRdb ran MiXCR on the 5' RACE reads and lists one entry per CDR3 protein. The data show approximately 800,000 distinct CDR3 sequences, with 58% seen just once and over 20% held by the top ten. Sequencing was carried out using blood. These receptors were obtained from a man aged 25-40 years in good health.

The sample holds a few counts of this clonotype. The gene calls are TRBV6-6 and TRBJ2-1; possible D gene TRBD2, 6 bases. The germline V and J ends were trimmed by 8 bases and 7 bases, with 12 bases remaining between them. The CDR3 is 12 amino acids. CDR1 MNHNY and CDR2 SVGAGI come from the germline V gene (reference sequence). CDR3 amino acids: CASSEGRNEQFF. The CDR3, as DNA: TGTGCCAGCTCGGAGGGTAGGAATGAGCAGTTCTTC.

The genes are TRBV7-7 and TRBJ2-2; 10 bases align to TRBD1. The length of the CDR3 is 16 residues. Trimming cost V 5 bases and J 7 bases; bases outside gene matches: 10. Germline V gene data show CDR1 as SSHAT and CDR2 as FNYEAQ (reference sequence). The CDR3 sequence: CASSSPDRGLRGELFF. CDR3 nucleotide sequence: TGTGCCAGCAGCAGTCCGGACAGGGGGTTACGCGGGGAGCTGTTTTTT.

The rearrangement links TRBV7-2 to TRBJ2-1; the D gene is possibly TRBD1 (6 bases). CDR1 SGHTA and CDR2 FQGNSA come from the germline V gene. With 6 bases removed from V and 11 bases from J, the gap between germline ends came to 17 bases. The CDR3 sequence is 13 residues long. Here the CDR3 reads CASRRNRVSKQFF. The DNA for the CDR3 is TGTGCCAGCAGGCGGAACAGGGTCTCGAAGCAGTTCTTC.

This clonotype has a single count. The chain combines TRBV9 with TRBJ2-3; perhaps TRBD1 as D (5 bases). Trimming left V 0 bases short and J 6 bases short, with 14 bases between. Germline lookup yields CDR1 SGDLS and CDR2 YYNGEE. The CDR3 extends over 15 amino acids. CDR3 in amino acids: CASSVEGLERDTQYF. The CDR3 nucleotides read TGTGCCAGCAGCGTAGAGGGGCTGGAAAGGGATACGCAGTATTTT.

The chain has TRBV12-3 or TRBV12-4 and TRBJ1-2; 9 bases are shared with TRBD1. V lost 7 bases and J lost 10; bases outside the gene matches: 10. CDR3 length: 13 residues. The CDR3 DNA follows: TGTGCCAGCATCCTGACAGGGGGTACTGCCTACACCTTC. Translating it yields CASILTGGTAYTF.

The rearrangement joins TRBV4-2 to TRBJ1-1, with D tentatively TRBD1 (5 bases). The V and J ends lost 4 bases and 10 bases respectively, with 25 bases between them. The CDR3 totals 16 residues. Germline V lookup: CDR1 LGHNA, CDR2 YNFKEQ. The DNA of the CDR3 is TGTGCCAGCAGCCCAGAGGACACGGGGTGGATTTCCTCAGCTTTCTTT. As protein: CASSPEDTGWISSAFF.

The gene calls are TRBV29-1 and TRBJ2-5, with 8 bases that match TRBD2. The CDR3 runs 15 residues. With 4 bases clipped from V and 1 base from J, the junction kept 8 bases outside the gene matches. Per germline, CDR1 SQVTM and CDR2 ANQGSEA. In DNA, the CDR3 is TGCAGCGTTGGACGGGGGGCGGGAGGCCAAGAGACCCAGTACTTC. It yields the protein CSVGRGAGGQETQYF.

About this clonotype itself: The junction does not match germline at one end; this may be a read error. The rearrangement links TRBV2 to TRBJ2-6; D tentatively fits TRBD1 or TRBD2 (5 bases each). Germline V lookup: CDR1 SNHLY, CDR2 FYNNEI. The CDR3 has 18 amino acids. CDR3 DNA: TGTGCCAGCAGTGATTCCCCGGGAAGGCTCTCTGGGGCCAGCGTCCTGACTTTC. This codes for CASSDSPGRLSGASVLTF.

The CDR3 protein is CASSLGGDRDLNYGYTF. The CDR3 DNA is TGTGCCAGCAGCTTAGGGGGGGACAGGGATCTTAACTATGGCTACACCTTC. The chain joins TRBV7-9 to TRBJ1-2; the match to TRBD1 covers 9 bases. The V segment lost 1 base and the J segment 1 base; nucleotides outside the gene matches: 7. CDR3 length: 17 amino acids. Per the germline V gene, CDR1 is SEHNR and CDR2 is FQNEAQ (reference sequence).

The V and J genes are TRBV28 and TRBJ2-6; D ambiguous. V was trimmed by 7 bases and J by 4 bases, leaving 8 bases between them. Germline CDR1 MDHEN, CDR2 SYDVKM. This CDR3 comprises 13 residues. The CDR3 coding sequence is TGTGCCAGCACGGATGGGGGGGCCAACGTCCTGACTTTC. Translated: CASTDGGANVLTF. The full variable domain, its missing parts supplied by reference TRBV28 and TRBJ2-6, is DVKVTQSSRYLVKRTGEKVFLECVQDMDHENMFWYRQDPGLGLRLIYFSYDVKMKEKGDIPEGYSVSREKKERFSLILESASTNQTSMYLCASTDGGANVLTFGAGSRLTVL.

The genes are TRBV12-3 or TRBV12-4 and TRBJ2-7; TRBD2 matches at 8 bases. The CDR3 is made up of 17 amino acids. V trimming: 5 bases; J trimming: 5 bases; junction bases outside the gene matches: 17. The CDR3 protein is CASSAPLAGVRIDEQYF. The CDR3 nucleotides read TGTGCCAGCAGTGCCCCGCTAGCGGGCGTCAGAATTGACGAGCAGTACTTC.

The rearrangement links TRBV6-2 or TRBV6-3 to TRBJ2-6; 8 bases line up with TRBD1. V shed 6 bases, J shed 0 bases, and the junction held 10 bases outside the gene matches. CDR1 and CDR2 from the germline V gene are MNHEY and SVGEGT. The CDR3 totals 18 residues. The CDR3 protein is CASRTGTGLSSGANVLTF. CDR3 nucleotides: TGTGCCAGCAGGACCGGGACAGGTCTATCCTCTGGGGCCAACGTCCTGACTTTC.

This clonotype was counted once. The CDR3 loop reads CASSLATTADTQYF. CDR3 DNA: TGTGCCAGCAGTCTCGCAACTACGGCAGATACGCAGTATTTT. V is TRBV6-2 or TRBV6-3 and J is TRBJ2-3; no reliable D call. This CDR3 has 14 residues. From germline, CDR1 is MNHEY and CDR2 SVGEGT. Trimming removed 5 bases from V and 4 bases from J, with 13 bases in between.

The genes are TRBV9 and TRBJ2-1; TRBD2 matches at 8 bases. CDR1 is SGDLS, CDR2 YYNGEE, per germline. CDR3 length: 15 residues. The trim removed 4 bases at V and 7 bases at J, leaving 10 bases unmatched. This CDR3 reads CASSLNKREKNEQFF. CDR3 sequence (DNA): TGTGCCAGCAGCCTAAATAAGCGGGAGAAGAATGAGCAGTTCTTC. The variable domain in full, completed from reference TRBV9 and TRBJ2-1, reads DSGVTQTPKHLITATGQRVTLRCSPRSGDLSVYWYQQSLDQGLQFLIQYYNGEERAKGNILERFSAQQFPDLHSELNLSSLELGDSALYFCASSLNKREKNEQFFGPGTRLTVL.

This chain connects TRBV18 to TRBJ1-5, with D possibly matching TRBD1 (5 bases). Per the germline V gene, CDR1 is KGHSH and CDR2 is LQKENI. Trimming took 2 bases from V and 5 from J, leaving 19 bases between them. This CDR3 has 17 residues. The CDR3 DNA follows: TGTGCCAGCTCACCATTTTCGGGAGACAGAGGGGATCAGCCCCAGCATTTT. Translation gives CASSPFSGDRGDQPQHF. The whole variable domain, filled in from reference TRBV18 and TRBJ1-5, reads NAGVMQNPRHLVRRRGQEARLRCSPMKGHSHVYWYRQLPEEGLKFMVYLQKENIIDESGMPKERFSAEFPKEGPSILRIQQVVRGDSAAYFCASSPFSGDRGDQPQHFGDGTRLSIL.

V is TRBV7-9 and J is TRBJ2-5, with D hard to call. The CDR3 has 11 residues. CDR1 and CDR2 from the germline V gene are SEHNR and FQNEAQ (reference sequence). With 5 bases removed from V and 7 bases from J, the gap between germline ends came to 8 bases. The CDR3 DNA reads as TGTGCCAGCAGCAATTTGGGGACCCAGTACTTC. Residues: CASSNLGTQYF.

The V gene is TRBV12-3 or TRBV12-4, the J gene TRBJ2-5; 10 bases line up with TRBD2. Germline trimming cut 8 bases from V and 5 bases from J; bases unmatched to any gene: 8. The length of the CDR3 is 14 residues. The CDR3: CASRLAGARETQYF. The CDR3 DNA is TGTGCCAGCCGTCTAGCGGGAGCTCGGGAGACCCAGTACTTC.

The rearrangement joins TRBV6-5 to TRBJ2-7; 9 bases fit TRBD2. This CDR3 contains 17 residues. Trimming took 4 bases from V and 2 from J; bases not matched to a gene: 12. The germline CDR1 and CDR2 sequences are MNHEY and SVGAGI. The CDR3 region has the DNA TGTGCCAGCAGTTCCCACCGCACAGCGGGAGGACCCTACGAGCAGTACTTC. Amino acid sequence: CASSSHRTAGGPYEQYF.

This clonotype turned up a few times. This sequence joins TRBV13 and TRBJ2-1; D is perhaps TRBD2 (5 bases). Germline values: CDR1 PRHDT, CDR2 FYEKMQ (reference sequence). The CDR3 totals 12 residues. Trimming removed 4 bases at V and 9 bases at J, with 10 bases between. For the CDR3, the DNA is TGTGCCAGCAGCTCCATCCGGGGTGAGCAGTTCTTC. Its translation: CASSSIRGEQFF.

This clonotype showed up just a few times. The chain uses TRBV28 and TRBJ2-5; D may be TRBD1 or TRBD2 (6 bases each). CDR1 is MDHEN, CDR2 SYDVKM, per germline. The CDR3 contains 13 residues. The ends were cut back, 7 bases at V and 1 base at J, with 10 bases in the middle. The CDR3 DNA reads TGTGCCAGCAACAGGGACTCCCAAGAGACCCAGTACTTC. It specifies CASNRDSQETQYF.